These 22 T cell receptor beta chains came from one sample sequenced in a study of blood T cell repertoires in COVID-19. Assay: immunoSEQ multiplex PCR; the TCRdb copy retains only in-frame clones and omits some. The table lists about 300,000 clones, roughly 89% of them singletons. Material for sequencing was peripheral blood. The receptors were sampled from a woman under 40 with COVID-19, enrolled during active disease.

The CDR3 loop reads CASSEGTANTGELFF. Here the CDR3 DNA reads TGCGCCAGCAGTGAGGGGACAGCGAACACCGGGGAGCTGTTTTTT. J is TRBJ2-2 and V is TRBV10-1, with 7 bases lining up with TRBD1. Trimming at V came to 2 bases and at J to 0 bases, leaving 0 bases not matched to a gene. The CDR3 is made up of 15 amino acids. CDR1 WNHNN and CDR2 SYGVQD come from the germline V gene (reference sequence).

The J gene is TRBJ2-1, the V gene TRBV23-1; possible D gene TRBD2, 5 bases. TRBV23-1 falls under the ORF class, with uncertain function. The CDR3 has 15 residues. Trimming shortened V by 6 bases and J by 3 bases, and 15 bases separated the two germline ends. The CDR3 is CASREKLDGYNEQFF. The CDR3 coding sequence is TGCGCCAGCAGAGAAAAACTAGACGGCTACAATGAGCAGTTCTTC.

The V and J genes are TRBV24-1 and TRBJ2-5; 8 nucleotides agree with TRBD1. Germline V lookup: CDR1 KGHDR, CDR2 SFDVKD. Trimming took 4 bases from V and 2 from J; bases not matched to a gene: 5. The CDR3 is 15 residues long. The CDR3 region is CATSEKRDRQETQYF. In DNA form, the CDR3 reads TGTGCCACCAGTGAGAAAAGGGACAGGCAAGAGACCCAGTACTTC.

The genes are TRBV7-6 and TRBJ2-7, with D perhaps matching TRBD1 (6 bases). Looked up from germline, CDR1 is SGHVS and CDR2 is FNYEAQ. V lost 3 bases and J lost 1, with 13 bases in between. The CDR3 extends over 15 amino acids. The DNA for the CDR3 is TGTGCCAGCAGCTTTGGCACGGACAGTTCCTACGAGCAGTACGTC. Protein: CASSFGTDSSYEQYV.

The J gene is TRBJ1-2, the V gene TRBV2; no clear D. CDR3 length: 11 amino acids. The germline V gene has CDR1 SNHLY and CDR2 FYNNEI. Trimming took 7 bases from V and 2 from J, leaving 5 bases between them. The CDR3 DNA follows: TGTGCCAGCAACAGAAACTATGGCTACACCTTC. Amino acid sequence: CASNRNYGYTF. Full variable domain (rest looked up from reference TRBV2 and TRBJ1-2): EPEVTQTPSHQVTQMGQEVILRCVPISNHLYFYWYRQILGQKVEFLVSFYNNEISEKSEIFDDQFSVERPDGSNFTLKIRSTKLEDSAMYFCASNRNYGYTFGSGTRLTVV.

The chain joins TRBV30 to TRBJ1-1; weak D call: TRBD1 (6 bases). This CDR3 contains 15 residues. Trimming took off 6 bases at V and 7 bases at J, with 24 bases between the two ends. CDR1 GTSNPN and CDR2 SVGIG come from the germline V gene (reference sequence). CDR3 in amino acids: CACPRGEGESGEAFF. As DNA, the CDR3 is TGTGCCTGCCCGAGGGGGGAGGGGGAGAGTGGTGAAGCTTTCTTT.

The chain recombines TRBV2 with TRBJ1-2; D unresolved. From germline, CDR1 is SNHLY and CDR2 FYNNEI. The CDR3 is made up of 11 amino acids. V shed 11 bases and J shed 6 bases, with 13 bases lying between them. The CDR3 DNA reads TGTGCCGCTAAATCATCCCATGGCTACACCTTC. Amino acid sequence: CAAKSSHGYTF.

The chain carries TRBV5-1 and TRBJ1-1; 8 bases align to TRBD1. The CDR3 is 17 residues long. Germline V CDR1 and CDR2: SGHRS, YFSETQ. Trimming took 4 bases from V and 0 from J; bases not matched to a gene: 11. This CDR3 reads CASSPSTWTGMNTEAFF. The DNA of the CDR3 is TGCGCCAGCAGCCCCTCTACTTGGACAGGGATGAACACTGAAGCTTTCTTT.

The chain is built from TRBV7-9 and TRBJ2-1, with 7 bases identical to TRBD1. Germline trimming cut 6 bases from V and 5 bases from J; bases unmatched to any gene: 10. The CDR3 has 15 residues. The germline CDR1 and CDR2 sequences are SEHNR and FQNEAQ (reference sequence). Here the CDR3 reads CASSLLDRINNEQFF. CDR3 sequence (DNA): TGTGCCAGCAGTCTACTGGACAGGATTAACAATGAGCAGTTCTTC.

The chain uses TRBV28 and TRBJ1-3; the D is unclear. The CDR3 has 14 amino acids. V shed 5 bases and J shed 1 base, with 9 bases lying between them. Germline CDR1 is MDHEN and CDR2 is SYDVKM. The CDR3 loop is CASSASGSGNTIYF. CDR3 bases: TGTGCCAGCAGTGCTAGTGGTTCTGGAAACACCATATATTTT.

The V and J genes are TRBV5-1 and TRBJ1-2; D is ambiguous. CDR3 length: 14 residues. Germline assignment: CDR1 SGHRS and CDR2 YFSETQ. V was pared by 4 bases and J by 4 bases, with 14 bases between. Here the CDR3 reads CASSRPEEGYGYTF. The CDR3 DNA reads TGCGCCAGCAGCCGCCCGGAAGAGGGCTATGGCTACACCTTC.

In its sample, this clone was seen a few times. The chain uses TRBV19 and TRBJ1-1; 11 nucleotides align to TRBD1. In germline, CDR1 is LNHDA, CDR2 SQIVND (reference sequence). V shed 10 bases and J 2 bases; nucleotides not matched to a gene: 6. This CDR3 comprises 14 residues. The CDR3 protein is CATRTGGRNTEAFF. The CDR3 DNA follows: TGTGCCACCCGGACAGGGGGCAGAAACACTGAAGCTTTCTTT. Supplemented by reference TRBV19 and TRBJ1-1, the full variable domain reads DGGITQSPKYLFRKEGQNVTLSCEQNLNHDAMYWYRQDPGQGLRLIYYSQIVNDFQKGDIAEGYSVSREKKESFPLTVTSAQKNPTAFYLCATRTGGRNTEAFFGQGTRLTVV.

The genes are TRBV4-1 and TRBJ1-2; TRBD1 might be the D (5 bases). V was clipped by 0 bases and J by 6 bases, with 17 bases between them. CDR1 is MGHRA, CDR2 YSYEKL, per germline. The length of the CDR3 is 16 residues. The CDR3: CASSQDLRGGDDGYTF. Written as DNA, the CDR3 is TGCGCCAGCAGCCAAGATCTACGCGGGGGGGACGATGGCTACACCTTC.

This clone came up a few times. This chain links TRBV10-3 with TRBJ1-2; 12 nucleotides align to TRBD1. Trimming removed 6 bases from V and 8 bases from J; junction bases left unmatched: 13. This CDR3 comprises 16 residues. Germline CDR1 ENHRY, CDR2 SYGVKD. CDR3 protein: CAIRSGQGARDDGYTF. The CDR3 DNA follows: TGTGCCATCAGGTCGGGACAGGGGGCTAGGGATGACGGCTACACCTTC.

V is TRBV2 and J is TRBJ1-1; 8 bases line up with TRBD1. Germline V gives CDR1 SNHLY, CDR2 FYNNEI. The V gene end was trimmed by 4 bases and the J gene end by 7 bases; junction bases not matched to a gene: 5. The CDR3 length is 13 residues. The CDR3 DNA follows: TGTGCCAGCAGTGTGGACAGGGACGATGAAGCTTTCTTT. Its translation is CASSVDRDDEAFF.

The chain is built from TRBV27 and TRBJ2-7; no clear D gene. The CDR3 has 13 amino acids. Trimming cost V 0 bases and J 1 base, with 4 bases left between them. The V gene's germline CDR1 is MNHEY and CDR2 SMNVEV (reference sequence). Written as DNA, the CDR3 is TGTGCCAGCAGTTTATCCGGTTCCTACGAGCAGTACTTC. Amino acids: CASSLSGSYEQYF.

The chain links TRBV9 to TRBJ1-4; 7 positions match TRBD1. The germline V gene encodes CDR1 SGDLS and CDR2 YYNGEE. V lost 0 bases and J lost 4; bases outside the gene matches: 9. CDR3 length: 17 residues. This CDR3 reads CASSVAAGGTINEKLFF. CDR3 sequence (DNA): TGTGCCAGCAGCGTAGCCGCAGGGGGTACAATTAATGAAAAACTGTTTTTT.

A remark on this clone: The sample carries other DNA sequences with the same CDR3. The gene calls are TRBV4-3 and TRBJ1-2; TRBD1 agrees at 8 bases. This CDR3 has 13 amino acids. V trimming: 4 bases; J trimming: 4 bases; junction bases outside the gene matches: 2. Germline V gene data show CDR1 as LGHNA and CDR2 as YSLEER. This CDR3 is CASSPQGAYGYTF. The CDR3 DNA is TGCGCCAGCAGCCCGCAGGGGGCCTATGGCTACACCTTC.

The chain employs TRBV2 and TRBJ1-1; maybe TRBD1 (6 bases). Trimming took 5 bases from V and 11 from J, leaving 21 bases between them. Germline assignment: CDR1 SNHLY and CDR2 FYNNEI. The CDR3 has 14 amino acids. The CDR3 loop reads CASSPRGGAVGAFF. DNA of the CDR3: TGTGCCAGCAGTCCCCGCGGGGGGGCAGTGGGTGCTTTCTTT.

V and J are TRBV19 and TRBJ2-1, with a weak D call TRBD2 (6 bases). CDR3 size: 15 residues. Germline V lookup: CDR1 LNHDA, CDR2 SQIVND (reference sequence). The germline V and J ends were trimmed by 3 bases and 5 bases, with 14 bases remaining between them. This CDR3 is CASSMFGGKDNEQFF. The CDR3 DNA follows: TGTGCCAGTAGTATGTTTGGCGGGAAGGACAATGAGCAGTTCTTC.

The chain combines TRBV28 with TRBJ1-1, with D perhaps TRBD1 (5 bases). CDR1 is MDHEN, CDR2 SYDVKM, per germline. V dropped 5 bases and J dropped 7 bases, with 14 bases sitting between them. The CDR3 length is 13 residues. The CDR3 DNA reads as TGTGCCAGCAGTATAGGACACAAGGGTGAAGCTTTCTTT. Protein product: CASSIGHKGEAFF.

The chain uses TRBV28 and TRBJ1-2; weak D call: TRBD1 (5 bases). With 3 bases removed from V and 4 bases from J, the gap between germline ends came to 12 bases. Germline V gene data show CDR1 as MDHEN and CDR2 as SYDVKM. This CDR3 has 14 amino acids. CDR3: CASSFSTGLYGYTF. Here the CDR3 DNA reads TGTGCCAGCAGTTTTTCCACAGGCCTCTATGGCTACACCTTC.